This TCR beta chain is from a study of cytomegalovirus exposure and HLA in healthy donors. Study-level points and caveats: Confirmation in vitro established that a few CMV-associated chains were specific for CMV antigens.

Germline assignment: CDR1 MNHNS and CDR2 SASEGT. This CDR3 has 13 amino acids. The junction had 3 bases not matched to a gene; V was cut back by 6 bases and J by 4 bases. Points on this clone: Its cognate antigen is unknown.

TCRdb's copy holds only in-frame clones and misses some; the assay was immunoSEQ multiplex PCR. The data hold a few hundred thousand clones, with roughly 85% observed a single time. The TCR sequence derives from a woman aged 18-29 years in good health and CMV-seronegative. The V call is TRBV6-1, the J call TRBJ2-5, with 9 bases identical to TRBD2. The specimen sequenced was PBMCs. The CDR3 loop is CASRISGRETQYF. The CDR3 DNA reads TGTGCCAGCAGAATTAGCGGGAGAGAGACCCAGTACTTC.